This T cell receptor beta chain derives from a study of graft-versus-host responses after intestinal transplantation. At the level of the study: Isolated intestinal, liver-intestinal, or multivisceral transplants had been given to the recipients.

On this clone: Its matching antigen is unknown.

This CDR3 has 12 residues. Germline CDR1 reads ENHRY; CDR2 reads SYGVKD. V gave up 3 bases and J gave up 4 bases, with 7 bases separating them. Method: immunoSEQ multiplex PCR; TCRdb's copy keeps in-frame clones and lacks some. The sample lists about 26,000 clones; 82% were seen once. This sequence joins TRBV10-3 and TRBJ2-7; D may be TRBD1 (5 bases). This TCR was sampled from a human donor who received an intestinal transplant. This specimen was unstimulated CD4+ T cells sorted from spleen or lymph node cells, taken before intestinal transplant. The CDR3 sequence is CAISERGYEQYF. The CDR3 nucleotides are TGTGCCATCAGTGAAAGGGGTTACGAGCAGTACTTC.